The clone carrying this T cell receptor (beta chain) was observed many times. Its antigen is unidentified. The record originates from a study of beta chain features in type 1 diabetes. Study-level background: There were approximately 100 million sorted cells examined across all samples.

Findings and limits, study-wide: VDJ junctions from patients with type 1 diabetes contained fewer insertions and more deletions. Moderate yet significant TCRB CDR3 shortening was seen in Type 1 diabetes patients in all four CD4+ subsets.

Expressed TCRB transcripts were sequenced, since all the RNA that had been isolated was reverse transcribed. Clones were sequenced by immunoSEQ multiplex PCR, and TCRdb holds only the in-frame ones, with some missing. In the table there are 150,000 to 200,000 clones, 8% to 8.5% of which are singletons. This CDR3 region has 12 residues. Trimming cost V 6 bases and J 6 bases, with 12 bases left between them. CDR1 and CDR2 (germline): SQVTM, ANQGSEA. A CD45RO/CCR7/CD25/CD127/CD95/CD27 panel sorted naive, central memory, regulatory and stem cell-like memory CD4+ cells. The chain links TRBV29-1 to TRBJ1-3; D remains ambiguous. Sequences were obtained from central memory CD4+ T cells from blood. This TCR derives from a woman aged 18-29 years with type 1 diabetes. CDR3 nucleotide sequence: TGCAGCGTGGGAGCATCGGAAAACACCATATATTTT. Translation gives CSVGASENTIYF.